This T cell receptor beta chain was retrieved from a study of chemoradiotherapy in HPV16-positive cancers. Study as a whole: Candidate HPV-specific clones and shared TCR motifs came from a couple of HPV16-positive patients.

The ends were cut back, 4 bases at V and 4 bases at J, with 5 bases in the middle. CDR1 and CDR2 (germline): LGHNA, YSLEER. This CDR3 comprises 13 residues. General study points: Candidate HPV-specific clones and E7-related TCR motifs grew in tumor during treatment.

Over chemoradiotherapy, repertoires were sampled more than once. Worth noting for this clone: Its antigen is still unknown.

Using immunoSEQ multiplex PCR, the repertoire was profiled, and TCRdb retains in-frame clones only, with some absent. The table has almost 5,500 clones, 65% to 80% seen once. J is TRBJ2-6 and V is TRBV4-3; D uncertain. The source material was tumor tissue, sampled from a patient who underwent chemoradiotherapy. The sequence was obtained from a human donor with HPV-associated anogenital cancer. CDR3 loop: CASSLAGANVLTF. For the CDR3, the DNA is TGCGCCAGCAGCCTCGCAGGGGCCAACGTCCTGACTTTC.